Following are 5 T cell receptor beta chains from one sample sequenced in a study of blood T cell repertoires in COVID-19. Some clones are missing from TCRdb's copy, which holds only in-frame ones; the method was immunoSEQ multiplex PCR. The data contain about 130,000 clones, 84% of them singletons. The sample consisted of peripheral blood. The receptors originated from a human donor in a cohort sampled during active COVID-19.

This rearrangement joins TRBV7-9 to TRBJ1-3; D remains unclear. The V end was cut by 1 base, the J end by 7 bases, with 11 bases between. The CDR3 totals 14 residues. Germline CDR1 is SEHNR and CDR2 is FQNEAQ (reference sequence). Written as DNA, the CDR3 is TGTGCCAGCAGCTTAGAGGGAGTGCGGAACACCATATATTTT. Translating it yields CASSLEGVRNTIYF.

The CDR3 DNA reads TGTGCCAGCAGTACAAAACAGGGGAACTATGGCTACACCTTC. Protein product: CASSTKQGNYGYTF. The V gene is TRBV6-2 or TRBV6-3, the J gene TRBJ1-2, with 7 bases that match TRBD1. This CDR3 is built from 14 residues. V was clipped by 5 bases and J by 2 bases; unmatched bases: 5. Germline V lookup: CDR1 MNHEY, CDR2 SVGEGT.

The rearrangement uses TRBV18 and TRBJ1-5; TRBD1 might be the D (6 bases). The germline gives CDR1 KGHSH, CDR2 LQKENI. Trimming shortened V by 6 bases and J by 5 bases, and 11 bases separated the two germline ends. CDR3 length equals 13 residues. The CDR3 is CASSSGADQPQHF. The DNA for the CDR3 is TGTGCCAGCTCTTCAGGGGCGGATCAGCCCCAGCATTTT.

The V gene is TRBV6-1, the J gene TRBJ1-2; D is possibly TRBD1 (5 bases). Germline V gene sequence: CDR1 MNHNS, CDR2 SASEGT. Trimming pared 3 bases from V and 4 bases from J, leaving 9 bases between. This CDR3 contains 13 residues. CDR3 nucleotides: TGTGCCAGCAGTGATCGTCAGGGCTATGGCTACACCTTC. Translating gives CASSDRQGYGYTF.

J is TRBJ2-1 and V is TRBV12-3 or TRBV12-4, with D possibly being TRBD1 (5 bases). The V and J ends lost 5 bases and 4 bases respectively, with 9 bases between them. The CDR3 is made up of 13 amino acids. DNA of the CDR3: TGTGCCAGCAGTATACGACAGTACAATGAGCAGTTCTTC. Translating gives CASSIRQYNEQFF.